One sample yielded the 23 T cell receptor beta chains listed below, sequenced in a study of blood T cells in healthy people across ages. Through a sample-barcoded 5' primer and a J-beta primer mix, a second PCR was run for about 6 to 11 cycles. TCRdb processed the 5' RACE reads anew with MiXCR; each CDR3 protein has one entry. This sample has roughly 1.4 million distinct CDR3 sequences; approximately 63% occur once, and the top ten carry over 5%. Material for sequencing was blood. The receptors originated from a man between 18 and 35 years old in good health.

The rearrangement joins TRBV20-1 to TRBJ1-4; D is uncertain. Germline CDR1 is DFQATT and CDR2 is SNEGSKA (reference sequence). The CDR3 is 13 residues long. V was shortened by 0 bases and J by 8 bases, with 10 bases between the two germline ends. The CDR3 nucleotides read TGCAGTGCTAGAGACACCGGCAGGGAAAAACTGTTTTTT. Translation: CSARDTGREKLFF.

The V call is TRBV25-1, the J call TRBJ2-1, with 9 bases matching TRBD2. Germline V gives CDR1 MGHDK, CDR2 SYGVNS. Trimming removed 7 bases from V and 4 bases from J; junction bases left unmatched: 5. The CDR3 runs to 14 residues. The CDR3 DNA follows: TGTGCCAGCAAGTCCAGCGGGGGGTACAATGAGCAGTTCTTC. It translates to CASKSSGGYNEQFF.

This clonotype has a handful of counts. The chain carries TRBV20-1 and TRBJ1-2; the match to TRBD1 covers 7 bases. Germline V gives CDR1 DFQATT, CDR2 SNEGSKA (reference sequence). The CDR3 runs to 13 residues. V shed 5 bases and J 8 bases; nucleotides not matched to a gene: 11. The CDR3 sequence is CSAPTGALNGYTF. CDR3 nucleotides: TGCAGTGCTCCCACAGGGGCTTTAAACGGCTACACCTTC.

This clonotype was seen only a few times. The CDR3 DNA sequence: TGTGCCAGCAGTTTAGGACCATCAGAGACCCAGTACTTC. It is translated as CASSLGPSETQYF. This chain links TRBV28 with TRBJ2-5; D not certain. CDR3 size: 13 residues. With 2 bases removed from V and 4 bases from J, the gap between germline ends came to 8 bases. Per the germline V gene, CDR1 is MDHEN and CDR2 is SYDVKM.

This clonotype has only one observation. The rearrangement joins TRBV7-8 to TRBJ2-5, with no clear D. The V and J ends lost 5 bases and 0 bases respectively, with 10 bases between them. Germline CDR1 SGHVS, CDR2 FQNEAQ. The CDR3 is 14 amino acids. The CDR3, as DNA: TGTGCCAGCAGCCTGCGGTGGTACCAAGAGACCCAGTACTTC. It translates to CASSLRWYQETQYF.

The chain recombines TRBV20-1 with TRBJ2-5; 7 nucleotides line up with TRBD2. The V segment lost 5 bases and the J segment 11 bases; nucleotides outside the gene matches: 26. The germline gives CDR1 DFQATT, CDR2 SNEGSKA (reference sequence). The CDR3 is 17 amino acids. The CDR3 is CSALDWDYWEGYNEQYF. CDR3 DNA sequence: TGCAGTGCTCTAGACTGGGACTATTGGGAAGGTTACAATGAGCAGTACTTC.

The chain is built from TRBV5-1 and TRBJ2-3; D is possibly TRBD1 or TRBD2 (5 bases each). The CDR3 sequence is 23 residues long. Germline assignment: CDR1 SGHRS and CDR2 YFSETQ. Trimming pared 0 bases from V and 2 bases from J, leaving 34 bases between. The CDR3 loop is CASSLAGDPWRGPTRLYTDTQYF. The CDR3 DNA sequence: TGCGCCAGCAGCTTGGCCGGGGACCCCTGGCGCGGACCTACGAGGCTATACACAGATACGCAGTATTTT.

CDR3 residues: CSVGQENTGELFF. The CDR3 DNA is TGCAGCGTGGGACAGGAGAACACCGGGGAGCTGTTTTTT. The V call is TRBV29-1, the J call TRBJ2-2; 8 bases are a match to TRBD1. Germline CDR1 is SQVTM and CDR2 is ANQGSEA. The CDR3 extends over 13 amino acids. The V and J ends lost 6 bases and 1 base, in that order; junction bases with no gene match: 1.

The V and J genes are TRBV3-1 and TRBJ2-1; D remains ambiguous. CDR3 length: 14 amino acids. Per germline, CDR1 LGHDT and CDR2 YNNKEL (reference sequence). The V end lost 0 bases, the J end lost 5 bases, and 8 bases lay between the germline ends. The CDR3 coding sequence is TGTGCCAGCAGCCAAGATTCCTGGGACAATGAGCAGTTCTTC. Translation: CASSQDSWDNEQFF.

The genes are TRBV3-1 and TRBJ2-7; TRBD1 matches at 9 bases. The ends lost 1 base at V and 3 bases at J; junction bases unmatched: 16. This CDR3 has 19 amino acids. Germline V gene lookup returns CDR1 LGHDT and CDR2 YNNKEL (reference sequence). DNA of the CDR3: TGTGCCAGCAGCCAAGGAAGGGGGTTTGGGGACAGGGCAATCTACGAGCAGTACTTC. Amino acids: CASSQGRGFGDRAIYEQYF.

Only a few counts were recorded for this clonotype. V gene TRBV28 combines with J gene TRBJ2-1, with a weak D call TRBD1 (6 bases). The length of the CDR3 is 13 residues. The germline gives CDR1 MDHEN, CDR2 SYDVKM. V lost 6 bases and J 6 bases, leaving 12 bases between the germline ends. The CDR3 nucleotides are TGTGCCAGCAGCAAAGTCAGGGGCAATGAGCAGTTCTTC. Protein: CASSKVRGNEQFF. Looking up the rest from reference TRBV28 and TRBJ2-1 gives the full variable domain: DVKVTQSSRYLVKRTGEKVFLECVQDMDHENMFWYRQDPGLGLRLIYFSYDVKMKEKGDIPEGYSVSREKKERFSLILESASTNQTSMYLCASSKVRGNEQFFGPGTRLTVL.

This chain uses TRBV29-1 with TRBJ2-1; 7 bases agree with TRBD2. The DNA end is a closer match to TRBJ2-7, so the J assignment may be wrong. This CDR3 is built from 14 residues. Per germline, CDR1 SQVTM and CDR2 ANQGSEA. This CDR3 is CSVDTSAAYNEQYF. The CDR3 DNA sequence: TGCAGCGTGGACACTAGCGCCGCCTACAATGAGCAGTACTTC.

CDR3 nucleotides: TGTGCCAGCAGCCCAAGAGTGGTTTCTGGGGGTGCAGATACGCAGTATTTT. Translation: CASSPRVVSGGADTQYF. This chain uses TRBV3-1 with TRBJ2-3, with D perhaps being TRBD1 or TRBD2 (5 bases each). The CDR3 runs 17 residues. Trimming stripped 4 bases from V and 4 bases from J, with 21 bases between. Germline CDR1 reads LGHDT; CDR2 reads YNNKEL (reference sequence).

Remarks on this clonotype: A much larger clone lies a single base off, so this may be a read error. This CDR3 fails to terminate in the conserved phenylalanine or tryptophan, so it likely reflects a read error. The chain recombines TRBV7-2 with TRBJ1-2, with a possible D match to TRBD1 (5 bases). Germline assignment: CDR1 SGHTA and CDR2 FQGNSA. The CDR3 has 13 amino acids. Trimming stripped 5 bases from V and 4 bases from J, with 11 bases between. The CDR3 here is CASSQDSVYGYTL. Written as DNA, the CDR3 is TGTGCCAGCAGCCAAGACAGCGTCTATGGCTACACCTTG.

Notes on this clonotype: One end of the junction is discordant with germline, which a read error may explain. The chain employs TRBV5-1 and TRBJ2-7; weak D call: TRBD1 (5 bases). Judging by the DNA end, TRBJ2-5 fits better; the J call may be wrong. The CDR3 has 14 residues. Looked up from germline, CDR1 is SGHRS and CDR2 is YFSETQ. The CDR3 sequence is CARSLRQGAETQYF. CDR3 sequence (DNA): TGCGCCAGAAGCTTGAGGCAGGGTGCGGAGACCCAGTACTTC.

The chain links TRBV3-1 to TRBJ1-4; maybe TRBD1 (6 bases). Trimming took 1 base from V and 7 from J, leaving 16 bases between them. CDR1 is LGHDT and CDR2 is YNNKEL in the germline V gene (reference sequence). CDR3 length equals 16 residues. This CDR3 is CASSQAGGRFGEKLFF. CDR3 in DNA: TGTGCCAGCAGCCAAGCGGGGGGGCGCTTCGGTGAAAAACTGTTTTTT. Complete variable domain (other parts from reference TRBV3-1 and TRBJ1-4): DTAVSQTPKYLVTQMGNDKSIKCEQNLGHDTMYWYKQDSKKFLKIMFSYNNKELIINETVPNRFSPKSPDKAHLNLHINSLELGDSAVYFCASSQAGGRFGEKLFFGSGTQLSVL.

There are a few counts of this clonotype. The V call is TRBV20-1, the J call TRBJ2-1, with D perhaps TRBD2 (6 bases). Trimming took off 0 bases at V and 2 bases at J, with 11 bases between the two ends. Germline V CDR1 and CDR2: DFQATT, SNEGSKA (reference sequence). The CDR3 consists of 15 residues. In DNA, the CDR3 is TGCAGTGCTAGAGACCAGGGAGGCACCTACAATGAGCAGTTCTTC. This gives the protein CSARDQGGTYNEQFF.

The rearrangement uses TRBV11-3 and TRBJ2-4; D is perhaps TRBD1 or TRBD2 (5 bases each). V was pared by 2 bases and J by 5 bases, with 7 bases between. The CDR3 totals 13 residues. CDR1 and CDR2 (germline): SGHNT, YENEEA. The CDR3 region is CASSLQGENIQYF. The CDR3 nucleotides are TGTGCCAGCAGCTTACAGGGAGAAAACATTCAGTACTTC.

The J gene is TRBJ2-2, the V gene TRBV6-5; D not certain. Germline values: CDR1 MNHEY, CDR2 SVGAGI. Trimming cost V 1 base and J 17 bases, with 14 bases left between them. The CDR3 spans 12 residues. CDR3 sequence reads: CASSYFTGEAFF. The CDR3 DNA is TGTGCCAGCAGTTACTTCACCGGTGAAGCTTTTTTT.

V usage is TRBV20-1 and J usage is TRBJ2-7; 7 bases align to TRBD2. In germline, CDR1 is DFQATT, CDR2 SNEGSKA (reference sequence). The CDR3 is 14 amino acids. J gave up 4 bases and V 1 base, and 7 bases lay outside the gene matches. CDR3 sequence reads: CSARAVTSMYEQYF. CDR3 bases: TGCAGTGCTAGAGCAGTGACTAGCATGTACGAGCAGTACTTC.

This chain uses TRBV20-1 with TRBJ2-1; 9 bases map to TRBD2. This CDR3 contains 16 residues. Germline lookup yields CDR1 DFQATT and CDR2 SNEGSKA (reference sequence). V was pared by 0 bases and J by 4 bases, with 7 bases of the junction left unmatched. The CDR3 sequence: CSARDRAGGFYNEQFF. Here the CDR3 DNA reads TGCAGTGCTAGAGATCGGGCGGGAGGGTTTTACAATGAGCAGTTCTTC.

This clonotype was seen only a few times. The gene calls are TRBV20-1 and TRBJ2-7, with D unresolved. The germline V gene has CDR1 DFQATT and CDR2 SNEGSKA (reference sequence). V lost 0 bases and J lost 2, with 14 bases in between. CDR3 length: 15 amino acids. The chain's CDR3 is CSARDRSSIAYEQYF. In nucleotides, the CDR3 is TGCAGTGCTAGAGATCGGAGTAGTATAGCCTACGAGCAGTACTTC.

This sequence joins TRBV11-2 and TRBJ1-1; D not resolved. Trimming left V 0 bases short and J 6 bases short, with 8 bases between. The CDR3 extends over 13 amino acids. CDR1 SGHAT and CDR2 FQNNGV come from the germline V gene. CDR3 nucleotides: TGTGCCAGCAGCTTAGATTGGTGGGCTGAAGCTTTCTTT. Encoded protein: CASSLDWWAEAFF.